A single sample gave rise to the 2 T cell receptor beta chains below, sequenced in a study of Ad26.COV2.S vaccination and SARS-CoV-2 variants. Sequenced by immunoSEQ multiplex PCR; TCRdb stores in-frame clones only, minus some. The repertoire holds over 200,000 clones, with roughly 90% as singletons. Treatment reported: some 20 received Ad26.COV2.S at low or high dose, single or two shots; about 5 received placebo; per-sample allocation not given. Sampling happened 63 days after the first vaccine or placebo injection. This sample comprised peripheral blood, obtained in a trial of Ad26.COV2.S vaccine versus placebo. The receptors here all came from a person between 18 and 65 years old who received the Ad26.COV2.S COVID-19 vaccine or a placebo.

Regarding this clone: The sample carries other DNA sequences with the same CDR3. V is TRBV28 and J is TRBJ2-6; TRBD1 is a possible D gene (5 bases). The CDR3 runs to 15 residues. The V and J ends lost 2 bases and 2 bases respectively, with 7 bases between them. Germline CDR1 reads MDHEN; CDR2 reads SYDVKM. The DNA for the CDR3 is TGTGCCAGCAGTTTACCGACAGCTGGGGCCAACGTCCTGACTTTC. Protein: CASSLPTAGANVLTF.

The chain joins TRBV28 to TRBJ1-5; 7 nucleotides match TRBD1. V dropped 4 bases and J dropped 6; count of bases not matched to a gene: 12. Per germline, CDR1 MDHEN and CDR2 SYDVKM. The CDR3 contains 16 residues. The CDR3 spells CASSSLTGIPTQPQHF. In DNA form, the CDR3 reads TGTGCCAGCAGTTCTTTGACAGGGATCCCCACTCAGCCCCAGCATTTT.